The 12 T cell receptor beta chains in this list originate from one sample, sequenced in a study of long-term antiretroviral therapy in people with HIV. At survey level, the immunoSEQ assay was run in its v3.0 version. Profiling relied on immunoSEQ multiplex PCR, and the TCRdb table lists in-frame clones only, not all of them. This table holds about 16,000 clones, around 75% found once. Sequenced material: unsorted PBMCs, taken 1.5 years before starting antiretroviral therapy. These receptors originate from a woman aged 45-65 years with HIV.

This clone appeared a single time. This chain uses TRBV18 with TRBJ2-1; 7 bases match TRBD1. The germline gives CDR1 KGHSH, CDR2 LQKENI. Unmatched junction bases numbered 9, after V lost 5 bases and J lost 5 bases. The CDR3 length is 15 residues. CDR3 nucleotide sequence: TGTGCCAGCTCAAGAGGGGGCGGGTTTAACAATGAGCAGTTCTTC. It translates to CASSRGGGFNNEQFF. Looking up the rest from reference TRBV18 and TRBJ2-1 gives the full variable domain: NAGVMQNPRHLVRRRGQEARLRCSPMKGHSHVYWYRQLPEEGLKFMVYLQKENIIDESGMPKERFSAEFPKEGPSILRIQQVVRGDSAAYFCASSRGGGFNNEQFFGPGTRLTVL.

The gene calls are TRBV5-1 and TRBJ2-3; 11 nucleotides align to TRBD2. The CDR3 covers 17 residues. V was pared by 5 bases and J by 4 bases, with 12 bases of the junction left unmatched. From germline, CDR1 is SGHRS and CDR2 YFSETQ. The CDR3 coding sequence is TGCGCCAGCAGTTCGGGTAGCGGGGGGGCCAGGGCAGATACGCAGTATTTT. It yields the protein CASSSGSGGARADTQYF.

This clone is labeled medium-sized. V is TRBV19 and J is TRBJ1-1, with D hard to call. V dropped 1 base and J dropped 8 bases, with 8 bases sitting between them. CDR3 size: 12 residues. CDR1 and CDR2 from the germline V gene are LNHDA and SQIVND (reference sequence). The CDR3 DNA reads TGTGCCAGTAGTATAGGATGGGAAGAAGCTTTCTTT. Protein sequence: CASSIGWEEAFF.

The chain joins TRBV7-9 to TRBJ2-3; 7 bases agree with TRBD2. With V trimmed by 5 bases and J by 1 base, 6 bases remained unmatched. The V gene's germline CDR1 is SEHNR and CDR2 FQNEAQ (reference sequence). This CDR3 is built from 15 residues. In DNA form, the CDR3 reads TGTGCCAGCAGCACCCGGGGGGAAGGCACAGATACGCAGTATTTT. Residues: CASSTRGEGTDTQYF.

This clone was detected a few times. The chain uses TRBV14 and TRBJ1-1, with D perhaps matching TRBD1 (6 bases). Germline loops: CDR1 SGHDN, CDR2 FVKESK. V was pared by 6 bases and J by 0 bases, with 17 bases between. The CDR3 runs 16 residues. The CDR3 here is CASRPRGPTMNTEAFF. CDR3 nucleotide sequence: TGTGCCAGCAGACCCAGGGGCCCAACTATGAACACTGAAGCTTTCTTT.

This chain uses TRBV18 with TRBJ2-3; possible D gene TRBD2, 6 bases. Trimming shortened V by 8 bases and J by 0 bases, and 18 bases separated the two germline ends. The CDR3 runs 16 residues. Germline CDR1 and CDR2: KGHSH and LQKENI. Written as DNA, the CDR3 is TGTGCCAGCCCACACTATGAAGGGACTAGCACAGATACGCAGTATTTT. This encodes CASPHYEGTSTDTQYF. The full variable domain, its missing parts supplied by reference TRBV18 and TRBJ2-3, is NAGVMQNPRHLVRRRGQEARLRCSPMKGHSHVYWYRQLPEEGLKFMVYLQKENIIDESGMPKERFSAEFPKEGPSILRIQQVVRGDSAAYFCASPHYEGTSTDTQYFGPGTRLTVL.

The V call is TRBV5-8, the J call TRBJ1-6; TRBD1 matches 10 bases. The CDR3 consists of 17 residues. After removal of 4 bases from V and 10 bases from J, the junction contained 14 bases not matched to a gene. Germline assignment: CDR1 SGHTS and CDR2 YDEGEE. DNA for the CDR3: TGTGCCAGCAGCCCATTCCTGGGACAGGGGAGAGGGTCACCCCTCCACTTT. Translation: CASSPFLGQGRGSPLHF.

Here the CDR3 DNA reads TGCGCCAGCAGTCAGACCAGCGGGGGGGCCCAAGATACGCAGTATTTT. Its protein is CASSQTSGGAQDTQYF. This chain uses TRBV4-1 with TRBJ2-3, with 10 bases lining up with TRBD2. CDR1 MGHRA and CDR2 YSYEKL come from the germline V gene. The CDR3 totals 16 residues. With 6 bases clipped from V and 5 bases from J, the junction kept 11 bases outside the gene matches.

The chain is built from TRBV5-6 and TRBJ1-2; the D gene is possibly TRBD1 (6 bases). Germline CDR1 SGHDT, CDR2 YYEEEE. The length of the CDR3 is 14 residues. V lost 2 bases and J lost 2, with 10 bases in between. Here the CDR3 DNA reads TGTGCCAGCAGCTTCCAGGGGCGAAACTATGGCTACACCTTC. This gives the protein CASSFQGRNYGYTF. Looking up the rest from reference TRBV5-6 and TRBJ1-2 gives the full variable domain: DAGVTQSPTHLIKTRGQQVTLRCSPKSGHDTVSWYQQALGQGPQFIFQYYEEEERQRGNFPDRFSGHQFPNYSSELNVNALLLGDSALYLCASSFQGRNYGYTFGSGTRLTVV.

This sequence joins TRBV5-5 and TRBJ1-2; 8 bases align to TRBD1. In germline, CDR1 is SGHKS, CDR2 YYEKEE (reference sequence). V was clipped by 1 base and J by 4 bases; unmatched bases: 9. CDR3 length equals 16 residues. CDR3 sequence (DNA): TGTGCCAGCAGCTTGTTCCCGGGACAGGCCCCCTATGGCTACACCTTC. Protein product: CASSLFPGQAPYGYTF.

The chain joins TRBV28 to TRBJ1-1; D gene unclear. The CDR3 is 14 amino acids. The V end was cut by 3 bases, the J end by 2 bases, with 10 bases between. CDR1 is MDHEN and CDR2 is SYDVKM in the germline V gene. Here the CDR3 DNA reads TGTGCCAGCAGTTTCCGAGCCGTCAACACTGAAGCTTTCTTT. Translation: CASSFRAVNTEAFF. Complete variable domain (other parts from reference TRBV28 and TRBJ1-1): DVKVTQSSRYLVKRTGEKVFLECVQDMDHENMFWYRQDPGLGLRLIYFSYDVKMKEKGDIPEGYSVSREKKERFSLILESASTNQTSMYLCASSFRAVNTEAFFGQGTRLTVV.

The CDR3 sequence: CASSLAGGSEQYF. CDR3 sequence (DNA): TGTGCCAGCAGCTTAGCGGGAGGGAGCGAGCAGTACTTC. The rearrangement joins TRBV7-9 to TRBJ2-7, with 7 bases that match TRBD2. The germline V gene has CDR1 SEHNR and CDR2 FQNEAQ (reference sequence). J lost 6 bases, V lost 0 bases, and 2 bases had no gene match. The CDR3 covers 13 residues.